Sequencing of this T cell receptor (beta chain) was carried out in a study of T-cell memory formation after mild COVID-19. Findings and limits, study-wide: The study found balanced CD4/CD8 in clones contracting day 15 to 85 and a CD4+ lean in later expanders. Contracting clones localized mainly to CM and EM when CD4+ and mainly to EMRA when CD8+. Second-wave clones reaching peak frequency on day 37 lacked confirmed SARS-CoV-2 specificity.

TCRdb processed the 5' RACE reads anew with MiXCR; each CDR3 protein has one entry. The data show 580,000 or so distinct CDR3 sequences, roughly a sixth seen once. V lost 5 bases and J lost 7, with 8 bases in between. Germline CDR1 KGHSH, CDR2 LQKENI. The length of the CDR3 is 11 residues. On this clonotype: Its specificity is not known.

The sample comprised PBMCs or a T cell subset sorted from them (not recorded which). The source is an adult woman who had mild COVID-19 (a few samples of this study predate the infection). Cell type and time point are not known. The V and J genes are TRBV18 and TRBJ1-2; D is uncertain. CDR3 amino acids: CASSEQAGYTF. The CDR3 region has the DNA TGTGCCAGCTCAGAACAAGCTGGCTACACCTTC.